This T cell receptor (beta chain) was recorded in a study of beta chain bispecific antibodies for T cell cancers. The wider study: The leukemia lines expressed TRBV12-3 (Jurkat) and TRBV5-5 (HPB-ALL).

T cells were expanded from blood mononuclear cells for 2 to 4 days with anti-CD3 OKT3 or CD3/CD28 beads. TCRdb recomputed calls from the 5' RACE reads with MiXCR, one row per CDR3 protein. The sample yields about 8,800 distinct CDR3 sequences, less than 2.5% seen once. Regarding the study as a whole: The TRBV12-3 share of total TRBV signal fell around 99% after anti-TRBV12 rather than anti-CD19 exposure. Normal T cells contributed less of the targeted TRBV signal than the leukemia cells did.

This clonotype showed up many times. Antigen unknown. The V gene end was trimmed by 8 bases and the J gene end by 4 bases; junction bases not matched to a gene: 4. Germline V gene lookup returns CDR1 SGHVS and CDR2 FQNEAQ. The CDR3 spans 13 residues. This material consisted of T cells from a healthy donor cultured with Jurkat leukemia cells, taken from a culture containing an anti-CD19 bispecific antibody. V is TRBV7-8 and J is TRBJ2-2, with 7 bases aligning to TRBD2. This TCR was recovered from a human donor in good health. Some clones in this sample may be carry-over from other donors' samples. CDR3 nucleotide sequence: TGTGCCAGCGGGAGGGTTGGCACCGGGGAGCTGTTTTTT. It is translated as CASGRVGTGELFF.